These 10 T cell receptor beta chains were sequenced from one sample in a study of identifying expanded T cells in peripheral blood. The assay was immunoSEQ multiplex PCR, and TCRdb's table has in-frame clones only and misses some. The repertoire holds approximately 100,000 clones, with roughly 91% as singletons. The sample taken for sequencing was blood. The receptor set was obtained from a person between 18 and 75 years old in good health.

The J gene is TRBJ2-6, the V gene TRBV5-8; D uncertain. Germline CDR1 reads SGHTS; CDR2 reads YDEGEE. Trimming stripped 0 bases from V and 2 bases from J, with 12 bases between. The CDR3 sequence is 17 residues long. CDR3 sequence: CASSLGLSPTGANVLTF. The CDR3 DNA reads TGTGCCAGCAGCTTGGGCCTATCCCCAACTGGGGCCAACGTCCTGACTTTC.

DNA for the CDR3: TGTGCCAGCAACGGCTACACCTTC. Amino acids: CASNGYTF. The rearrangement uses TRBV2 and TRBJ1-2; D ambiguous. The CDR3 is 8 amino acids. Trimming cost V 7 bases and J 8 bases, with 2 bases left between them. Germline CDR1 is SNHLY and CDR2 is FYNNEI. Full variable domain (rest looked up from reference TRBV2 and TRBJ1-2): EPEVTQTPSHQVTQMGQEVILRCVPISNHLYFYWYRQILGQKVEFLVSFYNNEISEKSEIFDDQFSVERPDGSNFTLKIRSTKLEDSAMYFCASNGYTFGSGTRLTVV.

This sequence joins TRBV9 and TRBJ2-3; 9 bases are a match to TRBD1. The trim removed 0 bases at V and 1 base at J, leaving 3 bases unmatched. This CDR3 region has 16 residues. CDR1 and CDR2 from the germline V gene are SGDLS and YYNGEE. CDR3 bases: TGTGCCAGCAGCGTAGGGACAGGGGCTGGCACAGATACGCAGTATTTT. Its translation: CASSVGTGAGTDTQYF.

V and J are TRBV11-2 and TRBJ1-1, with D unresolved. V dropped 3 bases and J dropped 4 bases, with 6 bases sitting between them. This CDR3 contains 12 residues. Per the germline V gene, CDR1 is SGHAT and CDR2 is FQNNGV. The CDR3 bases are TGTGCCAGCAGCTTTATTGGCACTGAAGCTTTCTTT. It encodes CASSFIGTEAFF.

This sequence joins TRBV4-1 and TRBJ2-7; TRBD2 might be the D (5 bases). V lost 1 base and J lost 9, with 13 bases in between. The germline CDR1 and CDR2 sequences are MGHRA and YSYEKL. This CDR3 is 13 amino acids long. CDR3 residues: CASSQGAHGGQYF. The CDR3, as DNA: TGCGCCAGCAGCCAAGGGGCCCATGGAGGGCAGTACTTC.

The V and J genes are TRBV12-5 and TRBJ1-5; maybe TRBD1 (5 bases). This CDR3 region has 18 residues. Trimming stripped 0 bases from V and 4 bases from J, with 19 bases between. From germline, CDR1 is LGHNT and CDR2 FRNRAP. CDR3 sequence reads: CASGLVPDGIAGNQPQHF. CDR3 nucleotides: TGTGCTAGTGGTTTGGTACCCGACGGGATAGCAGGGAATCAGCCCCAGCATTTT.

The chain joins TRBV13 to TRBJ2-6; 9 bases are a match to TRBD1. The V segment lost 1 base and the J segment 2 bases; nucleotides outside the gene matches: 9. The CDR3 consists of 19 residues. Germline V gene sequence: CDR1 PRHDT, CDR2 FYEKMQ (reference sequence). CDR3 nucleotide sequence: TGTGCCAGCAGCTTAGCCCCGGGACAGGGAACCCCTGGGGCCAACGTCCTGACTTTC. It is translated as CASSLAPGQGTPGANVLTF.

V is TRBV7-2 and J is TRBJ1-3, with unresolved D. The V end lost 1 base, the J end lost 0 bases, and 7 bases lay between the germline ends. Per the germline V gene, CDR1 is SGHTA and CDR2 is FQGNSA. The CDR3 extends over 15 amino acids. The CDR3 region is CASSLVWTSGNTIYF. The CDR3 DNA follows: TGTGCCAGCAGCTTAGTTTGGACCTCTGGAAACACCATATATTTT.

The gene calls are TRBV6-5 and TRBJ1-1, with no clear D. Germline assignment: CDR1 MNHEY and CDR2 SVGAGI. There are 14 residues in the CDR3. Trimming left V 3 bases short and J 1 base short, with 9 bases between. The CDR3 protein is CASSYSEANTEAFF. CDR3 coding DNA: TGTGCCAGCAGTTATTCTGAGGCGAACACTGAAGCTTTCTTT.

The CDR3 nucleotides read TGTGCCATCCGCGGGCGGACAGACCCTAGCTCCTACAATGAGCAGTTCTTC. Translating gives CAIRGRTDPSSYNEQFF. The chain has TRBV10-3 and TRBJ2-1; D possibly corresponds to TRBD1 (6 bases). Germline V CDR1 and CDR2: ENHRY, SYGVKD. CDR3 length: 17 residues. V was cut by 8 bases and J by 0 bases, with 20 bases left in between.